The 6 T cell receptor beta chains below come from one sample, sequenced in a study of blood T cell repertoires in COVID-19. The table came from immunoSEQ multiplex PCR; TCRdb's copy has only in-frame clones and leaves some out. The profile shows about 440,000 clones, approximately 88% of them singletons. Sequences were obtained from peripheral blood. The receptor source for this set is a woman in her 50s with COVID-19, enrolled during active disease.

The rearrangement links TRBV19 to TRBJ1-4, with TRBD1 matching 7 bases. The CDR3 runs 13 residues. Trimming at V came to 8 bases and at J to 8 bases, leaving 8 bases not matched to a gene. The germline gives CDR1 LNHDA, CDR2 SQIVND (reference sequence). CDR3 DNA sequence: TGTGCCAGTCTCGGGACAGTCGCAGAAAAACTGTTTTTT. Protein product: CASLGTVAEKLFF.

This clone was counted between two and nine times. The chain uses TRBV5-1 and TRBJ1-2, with D possibly matching TRBD1 (6 bases). Trimming left V 5 bases short and J 6 bases short, with 17 bases between. CDR3 length: 14 residues. The germline gives CDR1 SGHRS, CDR2 YFSETQ. CDR3 amino acids: CASRRTGSEDGYTF. The CDR3 bases are TGCGCCAGCAGACGTACAGGGAGTGAGGATGGCTACACCTTC.

V and J are TRBV18 and TRBJ1-3, with D tentatively TRBD1 (5 bases). CDR3 size: 13 residues. Germline values: CDR1 KGHSH, CDR2 LQKENI. Trimming cost V 2 bases and J 3 bases, with 5 bases left between them. The DNA of the CDR3 is TGTGCCAGCTCACCAGACAGTGGAAACACCATATATTTT. It specifies CASSPDSGNTIYF.

This clone has only a few counts. CDR3 sequence reads: CASRSDNSYEQYF. In DNA, the CDR3 is TGTGCCAGCAGGTCCGACAACTCCTACGAGCAGTACTTC. This rearrangement joins TRBV2 to TRBJ2-7; D is unresolved. The CDR3 is 13 amino acids. CDR1 SNHLY and CDR2 FYNNEI come from the germline V gene. V lost 6 bases and J 0 bases, leaving 9 bases between the germline ends.

This clone came up once. This chain uses TRBV9 with TRBJ1-6; TRBD1 aligns across 7 bases. Germline V gene data show CDR1 as SGDLS and CDR2 as YYNGEE. Unmatched junction bases numbered 11, after V lost 4 bases and J lost 7 bases. CDR3 length equals 16 residues. DNA for the CDR3: TGTGCCAGCAGCACCGACAGGGTTAGAGGCAATTCACCCCTCCACTTT. Translated, it gives CASSTDRVRGNSPLHF.

This clone was counted once. The chain uses TRBV24-1 and TRBJ1-6; no clear D. The CDR3 contains 18 residues. V was trimmed by 1 base and J by 0 bases, leaving 12 bases between them. Germline V CDR1 and CDR2: KGHDR, SFDVKD. As DNA, the CDR3 is TGTGCCACCAGTGATTTCACTAGTGTACCCTCCTATAATTCACCCCTCCACTTT. It translates to CATSDFTSVPSYNSPLHF.